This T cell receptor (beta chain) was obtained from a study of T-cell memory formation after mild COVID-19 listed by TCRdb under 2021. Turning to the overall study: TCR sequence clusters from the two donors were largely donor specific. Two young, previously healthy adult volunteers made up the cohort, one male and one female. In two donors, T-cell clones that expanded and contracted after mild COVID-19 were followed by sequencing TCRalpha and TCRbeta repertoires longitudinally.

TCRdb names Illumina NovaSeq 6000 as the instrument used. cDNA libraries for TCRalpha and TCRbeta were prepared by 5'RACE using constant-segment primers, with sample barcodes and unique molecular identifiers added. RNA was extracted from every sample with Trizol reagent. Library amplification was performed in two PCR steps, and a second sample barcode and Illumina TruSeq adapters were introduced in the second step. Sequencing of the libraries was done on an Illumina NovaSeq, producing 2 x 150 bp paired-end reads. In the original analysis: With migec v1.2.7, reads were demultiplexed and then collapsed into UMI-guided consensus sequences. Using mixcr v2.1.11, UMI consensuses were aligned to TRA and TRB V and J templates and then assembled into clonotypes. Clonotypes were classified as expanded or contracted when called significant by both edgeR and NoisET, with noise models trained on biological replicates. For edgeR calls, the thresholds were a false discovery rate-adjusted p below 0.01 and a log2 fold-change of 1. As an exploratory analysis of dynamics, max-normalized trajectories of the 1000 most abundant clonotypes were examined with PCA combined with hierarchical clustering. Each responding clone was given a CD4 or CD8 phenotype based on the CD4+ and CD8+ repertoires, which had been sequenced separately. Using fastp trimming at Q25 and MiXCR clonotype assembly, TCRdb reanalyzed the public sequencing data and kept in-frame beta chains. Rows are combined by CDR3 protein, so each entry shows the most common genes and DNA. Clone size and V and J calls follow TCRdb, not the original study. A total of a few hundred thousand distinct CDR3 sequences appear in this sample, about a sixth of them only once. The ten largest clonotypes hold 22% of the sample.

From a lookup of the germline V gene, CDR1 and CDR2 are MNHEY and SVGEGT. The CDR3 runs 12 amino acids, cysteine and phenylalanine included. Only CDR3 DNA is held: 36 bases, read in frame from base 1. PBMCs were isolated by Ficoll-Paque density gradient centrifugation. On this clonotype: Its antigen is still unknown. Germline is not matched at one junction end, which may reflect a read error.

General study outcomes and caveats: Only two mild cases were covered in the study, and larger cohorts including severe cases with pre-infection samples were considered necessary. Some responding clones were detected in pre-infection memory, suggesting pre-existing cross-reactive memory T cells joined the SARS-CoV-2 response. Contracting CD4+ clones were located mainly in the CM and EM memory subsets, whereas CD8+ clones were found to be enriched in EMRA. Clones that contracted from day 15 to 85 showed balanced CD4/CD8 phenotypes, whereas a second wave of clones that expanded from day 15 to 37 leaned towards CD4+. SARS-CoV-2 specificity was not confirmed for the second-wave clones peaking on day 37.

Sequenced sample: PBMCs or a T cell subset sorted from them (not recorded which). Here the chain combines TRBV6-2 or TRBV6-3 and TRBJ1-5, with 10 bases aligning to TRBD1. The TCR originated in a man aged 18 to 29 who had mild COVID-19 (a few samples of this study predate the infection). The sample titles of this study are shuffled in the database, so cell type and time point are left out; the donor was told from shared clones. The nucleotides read TGTGCCAGAAGTTACAGGACAGGGGGCCAGCATTTT. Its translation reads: CARSYRTGGQHF.